This T cell receptor (beta chain) was profiled in a study of blood T cell repertoires in COVID-19. Study context: Sample material is recorded as cDNA or gDNA derived from T cells, B-cell-depleted T cells, or PBMCs.

Produced via immunoSEQ multiplex PCR; TCRdb's table is partial and in-frame only. The sample has about 300,000 clones; 70% to 90% are singletons. V lost 8 bases, J lost 3 bases, and 6 bases stayed unmatched. The CDR3 has 13 amino acids. Looked up from germline, CDR1 is ENHRY and CDR2 is SYGVKD. Those enrolled in Seattle joined during active infection and were followed longitudinally afterward. The chain has TRBV10-3 and TRBJ2-5, with 7 bases identical to TRBD1. The sequenced sample was peripheral blood. This TCR was sampled from a woman in her 50s with COVID-19, enrolled during active disease. The CDR3 nucleotides are TGTGCCATCGGAACCGGGACAGAAGAGACCCAGTACTTC. Its translation is CAIGTGTEETQYF.